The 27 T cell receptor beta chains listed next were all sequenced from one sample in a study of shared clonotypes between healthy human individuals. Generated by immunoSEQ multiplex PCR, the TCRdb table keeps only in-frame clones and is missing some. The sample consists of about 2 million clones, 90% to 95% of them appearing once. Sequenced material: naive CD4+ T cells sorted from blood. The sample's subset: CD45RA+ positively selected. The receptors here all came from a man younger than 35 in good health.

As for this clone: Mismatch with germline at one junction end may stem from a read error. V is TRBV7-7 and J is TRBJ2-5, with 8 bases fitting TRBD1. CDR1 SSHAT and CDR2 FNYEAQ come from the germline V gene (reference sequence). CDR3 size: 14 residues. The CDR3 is CASSRWTGQETQYF. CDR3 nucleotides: TGTGCTAGCAGCCGATGGACAGGGCAAGAGACCCAGTACTTC.

The CDR3 sequence is CASSLVEGAQPQHF. For the CDR3, the DNA is TGTGCCAGCAGCTTAGTGGAGGGAGCTCAGCCCCAGCATTTT. V and J are TRBV7-2 and TRBJ1-5, with D hard to call. The V and J ends lost 1 base and 6 bases respectively, with 10 bases between them. The V gene's germline CDR1 is SGHTA and CDR2 FQGNSA. This CDR3 comprises 14 residues.

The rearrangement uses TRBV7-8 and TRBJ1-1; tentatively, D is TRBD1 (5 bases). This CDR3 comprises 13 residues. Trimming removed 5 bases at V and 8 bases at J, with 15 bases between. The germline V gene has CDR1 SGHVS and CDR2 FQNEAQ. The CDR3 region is CASSLLAGLEAFF. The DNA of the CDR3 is TGTGCCAGCAGCCTCTTGGCGGGACTCGAAGCTTTCTTT. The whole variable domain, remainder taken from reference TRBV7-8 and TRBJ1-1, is GAGVSQSPRYKVAKRGQDVALRCDPISGHVSLFWYQQALGQGPEFLTYFQNEAQLDKSGLPSDRFFAERPEGSVSTLKIQRTQQEDSAVYLCASSLLAGLEAFFGQGTRLTVV.

The CDR3 region has the DNA TGTGCTAGTGGTTTGTCAAACTCGGGACTGTACCAAGAGACCCAGTACTTC. It is translated as CASGLSNSGLYQETQYF. This sequence joins TRBV12-5 and TRBJ2-5, with D possibly matching TRBD2 (6 bases). CDR1 is LGHNT and CDR2 is FRNRAP in the germline V gene. Trimming took 2 bases from V and 0 from J, leaving 16 bases between them. The CDR3 sequence is 17 residues long.

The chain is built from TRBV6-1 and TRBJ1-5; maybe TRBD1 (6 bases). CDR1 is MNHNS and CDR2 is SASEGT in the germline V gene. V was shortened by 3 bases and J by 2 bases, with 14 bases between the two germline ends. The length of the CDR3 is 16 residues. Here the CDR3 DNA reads TGTGCCAGCAGTGATTACAGGGAGCGGGGCAATCAGCCCCAGCATTTT. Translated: CASSDYRERGNQPQHF.

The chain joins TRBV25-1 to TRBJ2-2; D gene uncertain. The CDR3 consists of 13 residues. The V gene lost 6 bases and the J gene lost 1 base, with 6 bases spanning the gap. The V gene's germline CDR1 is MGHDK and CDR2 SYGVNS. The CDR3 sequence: CASSGQNTGELFF. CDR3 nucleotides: TGTGCCAGCAGCGGGCAGAACACCGGGGAGCTGTTTTTT.

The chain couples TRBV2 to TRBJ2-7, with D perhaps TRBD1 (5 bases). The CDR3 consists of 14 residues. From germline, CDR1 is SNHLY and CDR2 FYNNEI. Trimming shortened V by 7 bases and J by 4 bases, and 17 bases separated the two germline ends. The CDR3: CASTEQAPYYEQYF. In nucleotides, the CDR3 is TGTGCCAGCACGGAACAGGCTCCTTATTACGAGCAGTACTTC.

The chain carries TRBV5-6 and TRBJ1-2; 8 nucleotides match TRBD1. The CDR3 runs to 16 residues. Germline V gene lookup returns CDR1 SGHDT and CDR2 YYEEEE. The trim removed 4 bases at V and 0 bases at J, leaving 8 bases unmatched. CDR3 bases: TGTGCCAGCAGCCGGGACAGGCCCTCCTCTAACTATGGCTACACCTTC. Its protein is CASSRDRPSSNYGYTF. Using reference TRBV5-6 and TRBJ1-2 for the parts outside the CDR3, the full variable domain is DAGVTQSPTHLIKTRGQQVTLRCSPKSGHDTVSWYQQALGQGPQFIFQYYEEEERQRGNFPDRFSGHQFPNYSSELNVNALLLGDSALYLCASSRDRPSSNYGYTFGSGTRLTVV.

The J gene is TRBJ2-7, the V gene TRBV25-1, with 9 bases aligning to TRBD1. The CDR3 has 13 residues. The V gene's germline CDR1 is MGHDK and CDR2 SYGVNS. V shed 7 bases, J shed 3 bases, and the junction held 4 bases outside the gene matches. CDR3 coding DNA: TGTGCCAGCACCCCGGGACAGGGCTACGAGCAGTACTTC. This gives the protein CASTPGQGYEQYF.

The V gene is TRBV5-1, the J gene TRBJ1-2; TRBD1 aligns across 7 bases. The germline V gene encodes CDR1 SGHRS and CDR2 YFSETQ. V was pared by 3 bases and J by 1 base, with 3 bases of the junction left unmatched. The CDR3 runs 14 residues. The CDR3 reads CASSSGGINYGYTF. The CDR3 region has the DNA TGCGCCAGCAGCTCAGGGGGGATTAACTATGGCTACACCTTC.

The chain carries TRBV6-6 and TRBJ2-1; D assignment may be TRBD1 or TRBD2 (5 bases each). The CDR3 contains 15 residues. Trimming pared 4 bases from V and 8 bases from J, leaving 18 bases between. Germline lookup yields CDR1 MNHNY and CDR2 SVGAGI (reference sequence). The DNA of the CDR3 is TGTGCCAGCAGTTTCTTAGGACTTGGACATGATGAGCAGTTCTTC. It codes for CASSFLGLGHDEQFF.

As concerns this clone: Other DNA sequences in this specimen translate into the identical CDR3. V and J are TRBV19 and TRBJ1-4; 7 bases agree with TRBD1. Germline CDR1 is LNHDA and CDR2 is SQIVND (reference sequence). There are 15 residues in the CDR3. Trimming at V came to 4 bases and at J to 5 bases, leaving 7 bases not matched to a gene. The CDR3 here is CASSTGTATNEKLFF. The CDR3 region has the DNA TGTGCCAGTAGTACGGGGACAGCGACCAATGAAAAACTGTTTTTT.

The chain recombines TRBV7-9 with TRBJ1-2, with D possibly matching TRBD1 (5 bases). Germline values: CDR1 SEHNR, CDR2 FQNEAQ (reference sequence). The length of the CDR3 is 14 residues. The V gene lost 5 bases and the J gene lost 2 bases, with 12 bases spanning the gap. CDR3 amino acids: CASSRGTDNYGYTF. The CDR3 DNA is TGTGCCAGCAGCCGGGGGACTGACAACTATGGCTACACCTTC. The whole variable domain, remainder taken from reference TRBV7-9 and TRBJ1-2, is DTGVSQNPRHKITKRGQNVTFRCDPISEHNRLYWYRQTLGQGPEFLTYFQNEAQLEKSRLLSDRFSAERPKGSFSTLEIQRTEQGDSAMYLCASSRGTDNYGYTFGSGTRLTVV.

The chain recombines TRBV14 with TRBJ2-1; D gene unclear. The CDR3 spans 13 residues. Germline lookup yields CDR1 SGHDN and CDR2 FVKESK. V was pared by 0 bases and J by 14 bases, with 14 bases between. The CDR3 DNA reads TGTGCCAGCAGCCAAGATGGTCCCCATCGCAAGTTCTTC. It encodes CASSQDGPHRKFF.

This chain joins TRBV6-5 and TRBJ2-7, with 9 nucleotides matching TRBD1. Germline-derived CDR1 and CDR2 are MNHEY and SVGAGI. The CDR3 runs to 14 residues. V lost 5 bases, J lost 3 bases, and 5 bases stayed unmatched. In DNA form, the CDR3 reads TGTGCCAGCAGTATAGGACAGGGGAACTACGAGCAGTACTTC. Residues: CASSIGQGNYEQYF.

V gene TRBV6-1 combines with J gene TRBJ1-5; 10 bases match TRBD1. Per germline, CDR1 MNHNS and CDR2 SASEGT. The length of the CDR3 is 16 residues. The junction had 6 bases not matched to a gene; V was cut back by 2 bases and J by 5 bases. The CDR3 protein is CASSESLTGGHQPQHF. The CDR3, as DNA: TGTGCCAGCAGTGAAAGCCTGACAGGGGGCCATCAGCCCCAGCATTTT.

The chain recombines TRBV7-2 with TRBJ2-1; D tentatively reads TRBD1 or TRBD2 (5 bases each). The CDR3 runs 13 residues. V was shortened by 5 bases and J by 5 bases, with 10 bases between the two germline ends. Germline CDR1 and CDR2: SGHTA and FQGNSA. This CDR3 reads CASSLGTHNEQFF. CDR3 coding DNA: TGTGCCAGCAGCCTTGGGACCCACAATGAGCAGTTCTTC.

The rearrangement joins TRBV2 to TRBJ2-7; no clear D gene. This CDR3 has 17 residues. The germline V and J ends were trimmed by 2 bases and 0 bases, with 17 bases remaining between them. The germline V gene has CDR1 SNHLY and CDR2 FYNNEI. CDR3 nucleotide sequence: TGTGCCAGCAGTGAATCGCGGTTTGGGGTTAGCTCCTACGAGCAGTACTTC. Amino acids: CASSESRFGVSSYEQYF.

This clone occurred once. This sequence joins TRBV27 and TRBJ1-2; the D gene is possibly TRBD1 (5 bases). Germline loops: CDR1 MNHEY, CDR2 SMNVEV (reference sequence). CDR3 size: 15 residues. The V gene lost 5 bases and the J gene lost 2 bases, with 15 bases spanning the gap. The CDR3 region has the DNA TGTGCCAGCAGTCCAACTGGGACGTGGAACTATGGCTACACCTTC. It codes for CASSPTGTWNYGYTF.

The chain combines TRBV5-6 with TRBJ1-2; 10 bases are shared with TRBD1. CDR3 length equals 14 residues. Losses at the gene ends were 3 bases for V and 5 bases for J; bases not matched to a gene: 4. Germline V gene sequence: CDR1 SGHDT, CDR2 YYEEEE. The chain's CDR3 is CASSYPGQGYGYTF. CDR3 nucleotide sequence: TGTGCCAGCAGCTATCCGGGACAGGGGTATGGCTACACCTTC.

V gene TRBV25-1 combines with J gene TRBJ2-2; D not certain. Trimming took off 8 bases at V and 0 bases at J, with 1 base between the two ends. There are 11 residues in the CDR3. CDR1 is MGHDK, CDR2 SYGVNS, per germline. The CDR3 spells CASSNTGELFF. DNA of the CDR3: TGTGCCAGCTCGAACACCGGGGAGCTGTTTTTT.

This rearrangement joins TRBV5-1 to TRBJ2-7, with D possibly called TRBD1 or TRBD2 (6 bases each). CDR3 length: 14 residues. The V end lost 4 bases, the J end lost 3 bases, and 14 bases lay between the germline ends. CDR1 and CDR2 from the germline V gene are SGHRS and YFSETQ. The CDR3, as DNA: TGCGCCAGCAGCCCGGGACGGGGGCTCTACGAGCAGTACTTC. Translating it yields CASSPGRGLYEQYF.

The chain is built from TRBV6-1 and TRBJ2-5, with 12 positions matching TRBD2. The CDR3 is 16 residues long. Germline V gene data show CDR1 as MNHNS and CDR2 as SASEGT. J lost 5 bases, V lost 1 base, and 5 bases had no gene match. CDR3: CASSEDRLAGGETQYF. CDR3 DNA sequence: TGTGCCAGCAGTGAAGACCGTCTAGCGGGAGGGGAGACCCAGTACTTC.

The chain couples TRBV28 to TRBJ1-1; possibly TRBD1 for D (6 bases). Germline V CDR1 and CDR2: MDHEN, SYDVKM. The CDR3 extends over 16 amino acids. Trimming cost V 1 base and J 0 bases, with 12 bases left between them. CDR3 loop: CASSLYGQTMNTEAFF. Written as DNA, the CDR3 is TGTGCCAGCAGTTTATATGGACAGACAATGAACACTGAAGCTTTCTTT.

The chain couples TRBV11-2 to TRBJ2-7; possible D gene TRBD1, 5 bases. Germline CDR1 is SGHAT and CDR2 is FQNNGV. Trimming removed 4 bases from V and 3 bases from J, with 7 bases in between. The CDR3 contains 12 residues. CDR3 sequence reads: CASSYQGYEQYF. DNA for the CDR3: TGTGCCAGCAGCTACCAGGGCTACGAGCAGTACTTC.

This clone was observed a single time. The CDR3 sequence is CAINLRDYTYEQYF. The CDR3 DNA follows: TGTGCCATCAATCTCCGGGACTACACCTACGAGCAGTACTTC. The rearrangement joins TRBV6-5 to TRBJ2-7, with 7 nucleotides matching TRBD2. V shed 10 bases, J shed 2 bases, and the junction held 11 bases outside the gene matches. Germline V gene sequence: CDR1 MNHEY, CDR2 SVGAGI. CDR3 size: 14 residues.

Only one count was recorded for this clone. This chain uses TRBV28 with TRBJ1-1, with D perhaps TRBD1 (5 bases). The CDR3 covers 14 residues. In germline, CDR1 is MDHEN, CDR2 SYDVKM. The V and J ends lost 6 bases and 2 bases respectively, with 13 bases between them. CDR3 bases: TGTGCCAGCAGAGGGGAAGGTTCTAACACTGAAGCTTTCTTT. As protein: CASRGEGSNTEAFF.